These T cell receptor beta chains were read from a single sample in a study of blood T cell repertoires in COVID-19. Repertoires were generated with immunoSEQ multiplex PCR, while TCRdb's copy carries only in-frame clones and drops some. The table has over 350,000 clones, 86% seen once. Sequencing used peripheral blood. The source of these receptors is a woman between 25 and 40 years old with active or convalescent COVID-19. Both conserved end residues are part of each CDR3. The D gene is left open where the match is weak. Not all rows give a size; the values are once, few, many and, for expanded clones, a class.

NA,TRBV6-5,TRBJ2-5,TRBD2,TGTGCCAGCAGGACTAGCGGGGGTAGGGAGACCCAGTACTTC,CASRTSGGRETQYF
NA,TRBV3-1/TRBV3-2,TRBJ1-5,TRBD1,TGTGCCAGCAGCCAAGGAGGACAGGGGTCGGCGAGCAATCAGCCCCAGCATTTT,CASSQGGQGSASNQPQHF
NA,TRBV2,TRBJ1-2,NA,TGTGCCAGCAGCGACGGACAAGGAGGCTACACCTTC,CASSDGQGGYTF
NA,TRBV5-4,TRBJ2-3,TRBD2,TGTGCCAGCAGCTTAGATAGCGGGAGGGCCACAGATACGCAGTATTTT,CASSLDSGRATDTQYF
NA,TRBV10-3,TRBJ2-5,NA,TGTGCCATCAGTGAGTCAGGTAGCGGCCAAGAGACCCAGTACTTC,CAISESGSGQETQYF
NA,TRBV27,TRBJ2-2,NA,TGTGCCAGCAGTTTATCGCTGCGGGCCACCGGGGAGCTGTTTTTT,CASSLSLRATGELFF
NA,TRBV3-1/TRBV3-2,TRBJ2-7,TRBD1,TGTGCCAGCAGCCAAACGAGACAGGGTACGTCCTACGAGCAGTACTTC,CASSQTRQGTSYEQYF
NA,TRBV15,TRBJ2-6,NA,TGTGCCACCAGCAGAGCCACAGGGAGCTCTGGGGCCAACGTCCTGACTTTC,CATSRATGSSGANVLTF
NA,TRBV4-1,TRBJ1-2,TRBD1,TGCGCCAGCAGCCAAGTAACAGGGGGAAACTATGGCTACACCTTC,CASSQVTGGNYGYTF
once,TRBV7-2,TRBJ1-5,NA,TGTGCCAGCAGCTTAGGGGGGGAGAGCAATCAGCCCCAGCATTTT,CASSLGGESNQPQHF
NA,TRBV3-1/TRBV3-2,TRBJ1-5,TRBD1,TGTGCCAGCAGCCCCGGGACAGTGGGTAGCCAGCCCCAGCATTTT,CASSPGTVGSQPQHF
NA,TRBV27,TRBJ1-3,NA,TGTGCCAGCAGTTTACGGACTACCGGAAACACCATATATTTT,CASSLRTTGNTIYF
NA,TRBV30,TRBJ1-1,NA,TGTGCCTGGCAAAAACAGGGATCGACTGAAGCTTTCTTT,CAWQKQGSTEAFF
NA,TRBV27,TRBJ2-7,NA,TGTGCCAGCAGTTTATCTTCAGACTTAACCTACGAGCAGTACTTC,CASSLSSDLTYEQYF
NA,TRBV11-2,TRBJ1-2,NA,TGTGCCAGCAGCTTAGATCTGGCGGTAACTAACTATGGCTACACCTTC,CASSLDLAVTNYGYTF
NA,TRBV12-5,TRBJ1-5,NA,TGTGCTAGTGGTTTGGGGCAGGGGAATCAGCCCCAGCATTTT,CASGLGQGNQPQHF
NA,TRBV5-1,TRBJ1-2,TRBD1,TGCGCCAGCAGCTCATCCGGGACAGGGATTGGCTACACCTTC,CASSSSGTGIGYTF
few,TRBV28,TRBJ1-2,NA,TGTGCCAGCAGTTTAAAGGGGAGCTACACCTTC,CASSLKGSYTF
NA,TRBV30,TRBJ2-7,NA,TGTGCCTGGCGGAGCTCCTACGAGCAGTACTTC,CAWRSSYEQYF
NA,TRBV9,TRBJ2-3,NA,TGTGCCAGCAGCGAGGGAATAGCGACTATCACAGATACGCAGTATTTT,CASSEGIATITDTQYF
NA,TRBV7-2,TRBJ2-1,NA,TGTGCCAGCAGCTTAGCTTTGGGGACACCCTACAATGAGCAGTTCTTC,CASSLALGTPYNEQFF
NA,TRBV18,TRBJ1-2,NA,TGTGCCAGCTCCCGTGACAGCACCCCCTATGGCTACACCTTC,CASSRDSTPYGYTF
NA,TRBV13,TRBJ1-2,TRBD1,TGTGCCAGCAGCCCCTCTGACAGGGGGCTTCACTATGGCTACACCTTC,CASSPSDRGLHYGYTF
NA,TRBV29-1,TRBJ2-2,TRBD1,TGCAGCGTTGGATCGACAGGGAACGGGGAGCTGTTTTTT,CSVGSTGNGELFF
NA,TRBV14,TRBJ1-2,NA,TGTGCCAGCAGCCCGACAGCCTATGGCTACACCTTC,CASSPTAYGYTF
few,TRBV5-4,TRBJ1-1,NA,TGTGCCAGCAGCTTGGGCGTGGACCAGGGCACTGAAGCTTTCTTT,CASSLGVDQGTEAFF
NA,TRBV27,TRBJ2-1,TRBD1,TGTGCCAGCAGTTCAATTGGGACAGGGGATAATGAGCAGTTCTTC,CASSSIGTGDNEQFF
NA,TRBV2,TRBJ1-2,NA,TGTGCCAGCAGTGCACCAGAGACAGGCTCCTATGGCTACACCTTC,CASSAPETGSYGYTF
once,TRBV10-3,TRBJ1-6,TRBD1,TGTGCCATCAGCCCCGGGACAGGGGGCTCACCCCTCCACTTT,CAISPGTGGSPLHF
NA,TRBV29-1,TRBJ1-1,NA,TGCAGCGTTGAACTGCTGTCGGGGTTTGGCACTGAAGCTTTCTTT,CSVELLSGFGTEAFF
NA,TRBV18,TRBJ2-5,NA,TGTGCCAGCTCACCACCCATTAGGGACACACGGCAAGAGACCCAGTACTTC,CASSPPIRDTRQETQYF
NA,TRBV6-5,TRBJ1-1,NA,TGTGCCAGCAGTTACTCGAAGGACAGAATGAACACTGAAGCTTTCTTT,CASSYSKDRMNTEAFF